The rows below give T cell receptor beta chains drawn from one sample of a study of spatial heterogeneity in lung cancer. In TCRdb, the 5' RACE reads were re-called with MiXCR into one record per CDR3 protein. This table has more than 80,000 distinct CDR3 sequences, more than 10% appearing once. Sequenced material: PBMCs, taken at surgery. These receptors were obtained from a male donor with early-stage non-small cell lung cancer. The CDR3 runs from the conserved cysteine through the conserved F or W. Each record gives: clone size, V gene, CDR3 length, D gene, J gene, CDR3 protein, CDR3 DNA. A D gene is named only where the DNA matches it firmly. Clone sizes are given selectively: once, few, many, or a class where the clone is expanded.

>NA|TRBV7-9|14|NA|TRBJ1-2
CASSLALGIDGYTF
TGTGCCAGCAGCTTAGCGTTGGGTATAGATGGCTACACCTTC
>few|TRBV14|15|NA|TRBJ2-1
CASSSTRNSYNEQFF
TGTGCCAGCAGTTCTACTAGGAACTCCTACAATGAGCAGTTCTTC
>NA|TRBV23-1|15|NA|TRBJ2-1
CASSQRDGYYNEQFF
TGCGCCAGCAGTCAAAGGGACGGTTACTACAATGAGCAGTTCTTC
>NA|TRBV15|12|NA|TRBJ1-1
CATSSGEGEAFF
TGTGCCACCAGCTCCGGGGAGGGTGAAGCTTTCTTT
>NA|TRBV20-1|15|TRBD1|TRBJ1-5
CSALNRDRADQPQHF
TGCAGTGCCCTGAACCGGGACAGGGCTGATCAGCCCCAGCATTTT
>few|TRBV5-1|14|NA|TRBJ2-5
CASSSQTAVETQYF
TGCGCCAGCAGCTCGCAGACAGCGGTGGAGACCCAGTACTTC
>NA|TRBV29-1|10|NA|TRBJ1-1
CSVGFEEAFF
TGCAGCGTGGGGTTTGAGGAAGCTTTCTTT
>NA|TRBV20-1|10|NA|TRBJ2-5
CSARGETQYF
TGCAGTGCTAGGGGAGAGACCCAGTACTTC
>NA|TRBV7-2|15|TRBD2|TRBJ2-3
CASSFTSGKGDTQYF
TGTGCCAGCAGCTTTACTAGCGGGAAAGGAGATACGCAGTATTTT
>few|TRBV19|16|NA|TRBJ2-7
CASSPRGAGSIYEQYF
TGTGCCAGTAGCCCAAGGGGGGCGGGCTCAATATACGAGCAGTACTTC
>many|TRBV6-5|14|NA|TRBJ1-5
CASSYSGDGQPQHF
TGTGCCAGCAGTTACTCGGGGGATGGTCAGCCCCAGCATTTT